Each of the 18 T cell receptor beta chains below was sequenced from the same sample in a study of beta chain features in type 1 diabetes. The sequenced template was cDNA made from the entire isolated RNA. Data came from immunoSEQ multiplex PCR; TCRdb stores just in-frame clones and leaves some out. This repertoire shows approximately 400,000 clones, approximately 16% found once; its top ten account for 0.019%. Sequencing was done on a sample of naive CD4+ T cells from blood. Receptors originate from a young woman in good health.

This rearrangement joins TRBV18 to TRBJ2-7; D may be TRBD2 (6 bases). Deletions cut 2 bases from V and 3 bases from J, with 14 bases between. This CDR3 spans 15 amino acids. Germline V gene sequence: CDR1 KGHSH, CDR2 LQKENI. CDR3 sequence: CASSPGGGFNYEQYF. DNA for the CDR3: TGTGCCAGCTCACCAGGGGGAGGCTTTAACTACGAGCAGTACTTC.

The J gene is TRBJ2-1, the V gene TRBV4-3, with D tentatively TRBD1 (7 bases). V lost 5 bases, J lost 4 bases, and 18 bases lay in between. CDR1 LGHNA and CDR2 YSLEER come from the germline V gene. This CDR3 is 16 amino acids long. CDR3 nucleotide sequence: TGCGCCAGCAGCTATAACCCGGCGGGACAGTACAATGAGCAGTTCTTC. Translating gives CASSYNPAGQYNEQFF.

This clone has only a few counts. The chain links TRBV7-9 to TRBJ2-5; weak D call: TRBD1 (6 bases). V lost 1 base and J 1 base, leaving 16 bases between the germline ends. Per germline, CDR1 SEHNR and CDR2 FQNEAQ (reference sequence). There are 17 residues in the CDR3. The CDR3 DNA reads as TGTGCCAGCAGCTTAGACGTTGGCCAGGGGCGCCAAGAGACCCAGTACTTC. Its translation: CASSLDVGQGRQETQYF.

This clone was seen more than once but under ten times. The V gene is TRBV6-1, the J gene TRBJ1-5; D unclear. Germline CDR1 MNHNS, CDR2 SASEGT. This CDR3 has 14 amino acids. Trimming shortened V by 2 bases and J by 0 bases, and 5 bases separated the two germline ends. The CDR3 DNA is TGTGCCAGCAGTGAACCCTATAGCAATCAGCCCCAGCATTTT. Amino acid sequence: CASSEPYSNQPQHF.

This clone showed up just a few times. This chain uses TRBV5-4 with TRBJ2-1; 12 positions match TRBD1. The CDR3 has 13 residues. The V segment lost 4 bases and the J segment 9 bases; nucleotides outside the gene matches: 2. CDR1 is SGHNT, CDR2 YYREEE, per germline (reference sequence). This CDR3 is CASSRDRGREQFF. For the CDR3, the DNA is TGTGCCAGCAGCCGGGACAGGGGGCGTGAGCAGTTCTTC.

This chain joins TRBV28 and TRBJ2-1, with 7 bases aligning to TRBD2. The CDR3 is 14 residues long. Germline V lookup: CDR1 MDHEN, CDR2 SYDVKM. J was trimmed by 0 bases and V by 8 bases; bases with no gene match: 4. DNA for the CDR3: TGTGCCAGCCAGGGCGGGGGCTCCTACAATGAGCAGTTCTTC. Encoded protein: CASQGGGSYNEQFF.

Here the CDR3 reads CASSMDRTSTDTQYF. CDR3 coding DNA: TGTGCCAGCAGCATGGACAGGACTAGCACAGATACGCAGTATTTT. The rearrangement joins TRBV7-3 to TRBJ2-3; TRBD1 matches at 7 bases. The CDR3 runs 15 residues. Trimming at V came to 5 bases and at J to 0 bases, leaving 5 bases not matched to a gene. Germline values: CDR1 SGHTA, CDR2 FQGTGA.

In this sample, this clone turned up a few times. The chain carries TRBV2 and TRBJ2-3; TRBD2 is a possible D gene (5 bases). V was clipped by 4 bases and J by 1 base, with 9 bases between them. Per the germline V gene, CDR1 is SNHLY and CDR2 is FYNNEI. This CDR3 contains 14 residues. The CDR3 DNA sequence: TGTGCCAGCAGTGTGTTGAGGGGCACAGATACGCAGTATTTT. Its translation: CASSVLRGTDTQYF.

The chain joins TRBV7-8 to TRBJ1-1; D call uncertain. This CDR3 comprises 14 residues. In germline, CDR1 is SGHVS, CDR2 FQNEAQ. The V gene lost 8 bases and the J gene lost 2 bases, with 15 bases spanning the gap. The CDR3 bases are TGTGCCAGCTACCGAGGGAGAGTCAACACTGAAGCTTTCTTT. Translation: CASYRGRVNTEAFF.

This rearrangement joins TRBV2 to TRBJ2-5; D not resolved. With 6 bases removed from V and 2 bases from J, the gap between germline ends came to 7 bases. The germline gives CDR1 SNHLY, CDR2 FYNNEI. This CDR3 region has 12 residues. Here the CDR3 reads CASRSLQETQYF. CDR3 nucleotides: TGTGCCAGCAGGTCCTTACAAGAGACCCAGTACTTC.

This clone has more than one count but fewer than ten. The J gene is TRBJ1-1, the V gene TRBV28, with 9 bases that match TRBD1. V shed 2 bases, J shed 2 bases, and the junction held 6 bases outside the gene matches. Germline CDR1 MDHEN, CDR2 SYDVKM. The CDR3 runs to 16 residues. The CDR3 DNA reads as TGTGCCAGCAGTTTAGGTTTGGGACAGGGAAACACTGAAGCTTTCTTT. This translates into CASSLGLGQGNTEAFF.

This clone has a handful of counts. The chain recombines TRBV7-9 with TRBJ2-1, with a tentative D call TRBD1 (6 bases). Per the germline V gene, CDR1 is SEHNR and CDR2 is FQNEAQ (reference sequence). Trimming took 5 bases from V and 6 from J, leaving 14 bases between them. This CDR3 contains 14 residues. The CDR3 is CASSDATGSNEQFF. The CDR3 bases are TGTGCCAGCAGCGATGCTACAGGGTCCAATGAGCAGTTCTTC.

This chain joins TRBV27 and TRBJ2-5, with D perhaps matching TRBD1 (6 bases). CDR3 length: 16 amino acids. Germline CDR1 MNHEY, CDR2 SMNVEV (reference sequence). Trimming took off 1 base at V and 4 bases at J, with 16 bases between the two ends. CDR3 bases: TGTGCCAGCAGTTTATTACAAGGGACAAGGGCAGAGACCCAGTACTTC. Translated: CASSLLQGTRAETQYF.

The rearrangement uses TRBV19 and TRBJ1-2; 11 nucleotides agree with TRBD1. The V gene end was trimmed by 5 bases and the J gene end by 1 base; junction bases not matched to a gene: 6. Germline assignment: CDR1 LNHDA and CDR2 SQIVND (reference sequence). CDR3 length: 16 amino acids. CDR3 bases: TGTGCCAGTAGTTCGACCGGGACAGGGGGTAACTATGGCTACACCTTC. Translating it yields CASSSTGTGGNYGYTF.

The genes are TRBV7-3 and TRBJ2-2; perhaps TRBD1 as D (6 bases). The CDR3 runs to 14 residues. CDR1 is SGHTA, CDR2 FQGTGA, per germline. Trimming shortened V by 5 bases and J by 7 bases, and 14 bases separated the two germline ends. The DNA of the CDR3 is TGTGCCAGCAGCCTAGGAACAGGGATCGGGGAGCTGTTTTTT. Residues: CASSLGTGIGELFF.

The chain recombines TRBV4-1 with TRBJ2-2; 11 positions agree with TRBD2. V was clipped by 0 bases and J by 4 bases; unmatched bases: 7. In germline, CDR1 is MGHRA, CDR2 YSYEKL. CDR3 length equals 18 residues. The CDR3 nucleotides are TGCGCCAGCAGCCAAGAGCGATCTAGCGGGAGGTTCACCGGGGAGCTGTTTTTT. It codes for CASSQERSSGRFTGELFF.

This clone was counted a few times. The chain uses TRBV30 and TRBJ2-3, with 9 bases aligning to TRBD1. From germline, CDR1 is GTSNPN and CDR2 SVGIG (reference sequence). This CDR3 spans 13 amino acids. The V and J ends lost 6 bases and 4 bases, in that order; junction bases with no gene match: 5. The CDR3, as DNA: TGTGCCTGCACAGGGGGCTCCGCAGATACGCAGTATTTT. Its translation: CACTGGSADTQYF.

The gene calls are TRBV6-5 and TRBJ2-7; 8 bases match TRBD1. The V and J ends lost 6 bases and 7 bases, in that order; junction bases with no gene match: 11. CDR3 size: 14 residues. CDR1 and CDR2 (germline): MNHEY, SVGAGI. The CDR3 protein is CASRTDRDKGEQYF. The CDR3 DNA follows: TGTGCCAGCAGAACGGACAGGGACAAAGGGGAGCAGTACTTC.